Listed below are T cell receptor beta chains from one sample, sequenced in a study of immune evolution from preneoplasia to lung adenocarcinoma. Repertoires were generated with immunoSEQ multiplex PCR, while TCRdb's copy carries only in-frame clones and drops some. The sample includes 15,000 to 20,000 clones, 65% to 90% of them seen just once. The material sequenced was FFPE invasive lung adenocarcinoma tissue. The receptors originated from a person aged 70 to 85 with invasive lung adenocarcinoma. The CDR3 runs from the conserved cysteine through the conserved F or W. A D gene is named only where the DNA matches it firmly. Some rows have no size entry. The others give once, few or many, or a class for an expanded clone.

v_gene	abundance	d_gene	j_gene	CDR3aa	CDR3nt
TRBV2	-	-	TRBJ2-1	CASRSPYNEQFF	TGTGCCAGCCGGAGTCCCTACAATGAGCAGTTCTTC
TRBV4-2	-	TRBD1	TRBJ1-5	CASSQEGQVHQPQHF	TGTGCCAGCAGCCAGGAAGGACAGGTTCATCAGCCCCAGCATTTT
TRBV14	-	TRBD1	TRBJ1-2	CASRGQGNYGYTF	TGTGCCAGCAGGGGACAGGGGAACTATGGCTACACCTTC
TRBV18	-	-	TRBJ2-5	CASSPNRGGVKTQYF	TGTGCCAGCTCACCAAACAGGGGCGGGGTAAAGACCCAGTACTTC
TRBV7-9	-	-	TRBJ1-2	CASSFGPLIYGYTF	TGTGCCAGCAGCTTTGGGCCGCTGATCTATGGCTACACCTTC
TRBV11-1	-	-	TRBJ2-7	CASSLRKDSSYEQYF	TGTGCCAGCAGCTTACGCAAGGACAGTTCCTACGAGCAGTACTTC
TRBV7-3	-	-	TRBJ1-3	CASSSGSGNTIYF	TGTGCCAGCAGCTCCGGATCTGGAAACACCATATATTTT
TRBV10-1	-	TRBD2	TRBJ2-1	CASSESASGILNEQFF	TGCGCCAGCAGTGAGTCGGCTAGCGGGATCCTCAATGAGCAGTTCTTC
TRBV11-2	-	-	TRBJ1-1	CASSLFQGGLAFF	TGTGCCAGCAGCTTGTTCCAGGGCGGTCTGGCTTTCTTT
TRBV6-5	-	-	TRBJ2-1	CASSYGGSVYNEQFF	TGTGCCAGCAGTTACGGCGGGTCGGTTTACAATGAGCAGTTCTTC
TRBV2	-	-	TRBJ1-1	CASSRRPAGESEAFF	TGTGCCAGCAGCCGAAGGCCTGCAGGGGAGAGTGAAGCTTTCTTT
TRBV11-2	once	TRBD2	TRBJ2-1	CASSLWGGSYNEQFF	TGTGCCAGCAGCCTGTGGGGGGGCTCCTACAATGAGCAGTTCTTC
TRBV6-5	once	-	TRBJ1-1	CASVHSVGGTEAFF	TGTGCCAGCGTACATTCAGTCGGCGGCACTGAAGCTTTCTTT
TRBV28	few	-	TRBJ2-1	CASSFSGNEQFF	TGTGCCAGCAGTTTTAGCGGAAATGAGCAGTTCTTC
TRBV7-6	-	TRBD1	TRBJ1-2	CASSPEETGGYGYTF	TGTGCCAGCAGCCCAGAGGAGACAGGGGGCTATGGCTACACCTTC
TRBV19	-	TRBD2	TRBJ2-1	CASSIQAGGPTEQFF	TGTGCCAGTAGTATTCAGGCGGGGGGGCCTACTGAGCAGTTCTTC
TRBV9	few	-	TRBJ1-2	CASSPSATPGVGQGGYTF	TGTGCCAGCAGCCCAAGCGCGACGCCAGGCGTGGGTCAGGGGGGCTACACCTTC
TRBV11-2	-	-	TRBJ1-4	CASSLATATNEKLFF	TGTGCCAGCAGCTTAGCGACAGCAACTAATGAAAAACTGTTTTTT
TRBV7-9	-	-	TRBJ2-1	CASSVARDKRSNEQFF	TGTGCCAGCAGCGTAGCTCGGGACAAACGCTCCAATGAGCAGTTCTTC
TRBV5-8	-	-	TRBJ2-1	CASSFLAEAYNEQFF	TGTGCCAGCAGCTTCTTAGCGGAGGCATACAATGAGCAGTTCTTC
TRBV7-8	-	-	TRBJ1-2	CASSLGDRNYGYTF	TGTGCCAGCAGCTTAGGTGACAGAAACTATGGCTACACCTTC
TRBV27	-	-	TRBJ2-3	CASSPRTHRPTDTQYF	TGTGCCAGCAGTCCTAGGACTCATAGGCCCACAGATACGCAGTATTTT
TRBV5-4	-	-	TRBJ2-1	CASSLDSNEQFF	TGTGCCAGCAGCTTGGATAGCAATGAGCAGTTCTTC
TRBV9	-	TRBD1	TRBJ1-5	CASSADGQGNQPQHF	TGTGCCAGCAGCGCTGACGGACAGGGCAATCAGCCCCAGCATTTT
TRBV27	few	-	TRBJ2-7	CAPGACEQYF	TGTGCCCCCGGGGCCTGCGAGCAGTACTTC
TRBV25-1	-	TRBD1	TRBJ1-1	CASSVAGRGDTEAFF	TGTGCCAGCAGTGTTGCGGGCAGGGGGGACACTGAAGCTTTCTTT
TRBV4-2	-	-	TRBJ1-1	CASSQPLGMVNTEAFF	TGTGCCAGCAGCCAACCGCTGGGGATGGTGAACACTGAAGCTTTCTTT
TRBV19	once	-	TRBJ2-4	CATQPGQPGGAKNIQYF	TGTGCCACCCAACCGGGACAACCGGGAGGTGCCAAAAACATTCAGTACTTC
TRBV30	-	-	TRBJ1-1	CAWSVGQNTEAFF	TGTGCCTGGAGTGTAGGGCAGAACACTGAAGCTTTCTTT
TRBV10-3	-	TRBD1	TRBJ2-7	CAINGQGASRDEQYF	TGTGCCATCAATGGACAGGGGGCCTCTCGCGACGAGCAGTACTTC
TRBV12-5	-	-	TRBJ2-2	CASGLVNTGELFF	TGTGCTAGTGGTTTGGTCAACACCGGGGAGCTGTTTTTT
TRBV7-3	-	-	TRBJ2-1	CASSEGPDNEQFF	TGTGCCAGCAGTGAGGGACCCGACAATGAGCAGTTCTTC
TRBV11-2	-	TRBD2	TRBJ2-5	CASSATRGIGETQYF	TGTGCCAGCAGCGCGACGCGGGGGATCGGGGAGACCCAGTACTTC
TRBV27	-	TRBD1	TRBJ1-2	CASGTAANYGYTF	TGTGCCAGCGGGACAGCAGCTAACTATGGCTACACCTTC
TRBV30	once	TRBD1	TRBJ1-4	CAWRGQGVGKLFF	TGTGCCTGGAGGGGACAGGGGGTAGGGAAACTGTTTTTT
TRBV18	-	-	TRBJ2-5	CASSPGETQYF	TGTGCCAGCTCACCTGGTGAGACCCAGTACTTC
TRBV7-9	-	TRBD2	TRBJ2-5	CASSPGTSGGLQETQYF	TGTGCCAGCAGCCCGGGGACTAGCGGGGGGCTTCAAGAGACCCAGTACTTC
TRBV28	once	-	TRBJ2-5	CASILGTHLVETQYF	TGTGCCAGCATCCTTGGGACTCACCTGGTGGAGACCCAGTACTTC
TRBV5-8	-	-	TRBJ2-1	CASTRGYNEQFF	TGTGCCAGCACGAGGGGGTACAATGAGCAGTTCTTC
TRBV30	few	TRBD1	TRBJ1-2	CAWTTGPANYGYTF	TGTGCCTGGACGACAGGGCCAGCTAACTATGGCTACACCTTC
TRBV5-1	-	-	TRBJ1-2	CASSLVSEAGYTF	TGCGCCAGCAGCTTGGTATCTGAGGCGGGCTACACCTTC
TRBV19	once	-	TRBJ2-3	CASLSPTDTQYF	TGTGCCAGTCTCAGTCCCACAGATACGCAGTATTTT
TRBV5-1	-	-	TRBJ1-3	CASSLTNSGNTIYF	TGCGCCAGCAGCTTGACAAACTCTGGAAACACCATATATTTT
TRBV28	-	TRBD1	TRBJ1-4	CASSSIQGLNEKLFF	TGTGCCAGCAGTTCGATACAGGGGTTAAATGAAAAACTGTTTTTT
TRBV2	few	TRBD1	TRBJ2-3	CATLDRGNTDTQYF	TGTGCCACCCTGGACAGGGGCAACACAGATACGCAGTATTTT
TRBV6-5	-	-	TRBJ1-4	CASSFGGTNEKLFF	TGTGCCAGCAGTTTTGGAGGGACTAATGAAAAACTGTTTTTT
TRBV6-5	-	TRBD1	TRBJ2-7	CASSQGQLAYEQYF	TGTGCCAGCAGCCAGGGACAGCTTGCCTACGAGCAGTACTTC
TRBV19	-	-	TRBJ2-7	CASSIFRGSYEQYF	TGTGCCAGTAGTATTTTCAGGGGATCCTACGAGCAGTACTTC
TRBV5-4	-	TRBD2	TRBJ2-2	CASSLGGLATTGELFF	TGTGCCAGCAGCTTGGGAGGACTAGCGACCACCGGGGAGCTGTTTTTT
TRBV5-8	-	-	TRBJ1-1	CASSLAGQTPGAEAFF	TGTGCCAGCAGCTTGGCCGGTCAGACCCCAGGCGCTGAAGCTTTCTTT
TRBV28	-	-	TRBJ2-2	CASSFGSNTGELFF	TGTGCCAGCAGTTTCGGATCGAACACCGGGGAGCTGTTTTTT
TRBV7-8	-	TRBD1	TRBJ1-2	CASSLERTGGRNYGYTF	TGTGCCAGCAGCTTAGAGAGGACAGGGGGCCGTAACTATGGCTACACCTTC
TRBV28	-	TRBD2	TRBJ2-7	CASSSQSVLAGGREQYF	TGTGCCAGCAGTTCTCAATCGGTATTAGCGGGGGGTCGCGAGCAGTACTTC